The 14 T cell receptor beta chains presented below share a single source sample, sequenced in a study of immune evolution from preneoplasia to lung adenocarcinoma. TCRdb keeps only in-frame clones here, not all; method: immunoSEQ multiplex PCR. The table records 4,500 to 5,000 clones, 81% of them present only once. Material for sequencing was FFPE adjacent normal lung tissue. The receptors originated from an older donor with lung adenocarcinoma.

The chain uses TRBV7-8 and TRBJ2-7, with 9 bases identical to TRBD1. Germline-derived CDR1 and CDR2 are SGHVS and FQNEAQ. Trimming at V came to 1 base and at J to 4 bases, leaving 5 bases not matched to a gene. CDR3 size: 15 residues. As DNA, the CDR3 is TGTGCCAGCAGCTTAGAGGGGGACAGGGAATACGAGCAGTACTTC. The encoded protein is CASSLEGDREYEQYF.

The V and J genes are TRBV11-2 and TRBJ1-3; no clear D gene. The V end was cut by 3 bases, the J end by 0 bases, with 6 bases between. Germline CDR1 SGHAT, CDR2 FQNNGV. This CDR3 is 14 amino acids long. The CDR3 DNA reads as TGTGCCAGCAGCTTTGGGAGCTCTGGAAACACCATATATTTT. Translating gives CASSFGSSGNTIYF.

The chain carries TRBV19 and TRBJ2-5, with D unresolved. CDR1 is LNHDA and CDR2 is SQIVND in the germline V gene (reference sequence). The CDR3 is made up of 15 amino acids. Trimming cost V 2 bases and J 5 bases, with 15 bases left between them. The CDR3 is CASSITPGVGETQYF. The CDR3 DNA sequence: TGTGCCAGTAGTATAACTCCAGGCGTTGGGGAGACCCAGTACTTC.

This chain joins TRBV19 and TRBJ2-4; D is unresolved. The ends were cut back, 7 bases at V and 7 bases at J, with 14 bases in the middle. The CDR3 length is 13 residues. In germline, CDR1 is LNHDA, CDR2 SQIVND (reference sequence). This CDR3 is CASMKAATNIQYF. DNA for the CDR3: TGTGCCAGTATGAAGGCAGCGACGAACATTCAGTACTTC. Filled out from reference TRBV19 and TRBJ2-4, the complete variable domain reads DGGITQSPKYLFRKEGQNVTLSCEQNLNHDAMYWYRQDPGQGLRLIYYSQIVNDFQKGDIAEGYSVSREKKESFPLTVTSAQKNPTAFYLCASMKAATNIQYFGAGTRLSVL.

This chain joins TRBV11-3 and TRBJ2-2, with 8 bases identical to TRBD2. Trimming removed 7 bases from V and 6 bases from J; junction bases left unmatched: 10. Germline V CDR1 and CDR2: SGHNT, YENEEA. The CDR3 has 15 amino acids. CDR3 nucleotide sequence: TGTGCCAGCACGAAACGAGAAGCGGGGGCCGGGGAGCTGTTTTTT. Amino acid sequence: CASTKREAGAGELFF.

The chain has TRBV5-4 and TRBJ2-5, with D possibly TRBD1 on 5 matching bases. The V gene lost 2 bases and the J gene lost 1 base, with 9 bases spanning the gap. Germline assignment: CDR1 SGHNT and CDR2 YYREEE (reference sequence). The CDR3 spans 14 residues. Here the CDR3 reads CASSFTGTQETQYF. The CDR3 coding sequence is TGTGCCAGCAGCTTCACAGGAACCCAAGAGACCCAGTACTTC.

The genes are TRBV7-9 and TRBJ2-5; 8 bases align to TRBD1. The ends lost 5 bases at V and 4 bases at J; junction bases unmatched: 9. CDR1 is SEHNR, CDR2 FQNEAQ, per germline (reference sequence). The CDR3 has 15 residues. CDR3 loop: CASSPTGTGGETQYF. In DNA, the CDR3 is TGTGCCAGCAGCCCAACCGGGACAGGCGGAGAGACCCAGTACTTC.

In this sample, this clone turned up once. The chain carries TRBV7-9 and TRBJ2-7; D is uncertain. Germline lookup yields CDR1 SEHNR and CDR2 FQNEAQ (reference sequence). V was shortened by 4 bases and J by 2 bases, with 12 bases between the two germline ends. This CDR3 has 14 amino acids. The CDR3: CASSSPSPAYEQYF. In nucleotides, the CDR3 is TGTGCCAGCAGCTCCCCGTCTCCCGCCTACGAGCAGTACTTC. Full variable domain (missing parts from reference TRBV7-9 and TRBJ2-7): DTGVSQNPRHKITKRGQNVTFRCDPISEHNRLYWYRQTLGQGPEFLTYFQNEAQLEKSRLLSDRFSAERPKGSFSTLEIQRTEQGDSAMYLCASSSPSPAYEQYFGPGTRLTVT.

The chain employs TRBV29-1 and TRBJ2-3, with 9 bases lining up with TRBD1. With 6 bases clipped from V and 7 bases from J, the junction kept 14 bases outside the gene matches. Germline lookup yields CDR1 SQVTM and CDR2 ANQGSEA. The CDR3 spans 15 residues. The CDR3 DNA is TGCAGCGTCAGTGGGGGGGACAGGGACCCTCATACGCAGTATTTT. Its translation is CSVSGGDRDPHTQYF.

The rearrangement links TRBV5-6 to TRBJ1-1, with D possibly being TRBD1 (5 bases). V gave up 3 bases and J gave up 1 base, with 13 bases separating them. Per germline, CDR1 SGHDT and CDR2 YYEEEE. The CDR3 length is 15 residues. In DNA form, the CDR3 reads TGTGCCAGCAGCTCCAGAGGGGCGGGGAACACTGAAGCTTTCTTT. It specifies CASSSRGAGNTEAFF.

The chain joins TRBV4-1 to TRBJ2-5; 16 nucleotides line up with TRBD2. The J segment lost 2 bases and the V segment lost 3 bases, leaving 9 bases of the junction unmatched. The germline CDR1 and CDR2 sequences are MGHRA and YSYEKL. The CDR3 sequence is 19 residues long. The CDR3, as DNA: TGCGCCAGCAGCCACCCGGGACTAGCGGGAGGGCCCGGACAAGAGACCCAGTACTTC. Translated: CASSHPGLAGGPGQETQYF.

J is TRBJ2-1 and V is TRBV9; a weak D match, TRBD1 (5 bases). Germline CDR1 is SGDLS and CDR2 is YYNGEE. This CDR3 spans 17 amino acids. V lost 4 bases and J 0 bases, leaving 17 bases between the germline ends. The CDR3 protein is CASSPRRQPSSYNEQFF. DNA for the CDR3: TGTGCCAGCAGCCCCCGTCGACAGCCGAGCTCCTACAATGAGCAGTTCTTC. The complete variable domain, with remaining parts taken from reference TRBV9 and TRBJ2-1, reads DSGVTQTPKHLITATGQRVTLRCSPRSGDLSVYWYQQSLDQGLQFLIQYYNGEERAKGNILERFSAQQFPDLHSELNLSSLELGDSALYFCASSPRRQPSSYNEQFFGPGTRLTVL.

This clone was counted a few times. The chain joins TRBV5-1 to TRBJ2-5; 7 nucleotides line up with TRBD1. The germline V gene encodes CDR1 SGHRS and CDR2 YFSETQ. Trimming cost V 5 bases and J 3 bases; bases outside gene matches: 7. CDR3 size: 14 residues. The CDR3 sequence is CASRTGTAEETQYF. As DNA, the CDR3 is TGCGCCAGCAGAACCGGGACAGCTGAAGAGACCCAGTACTTC.

The chain carries TRBV11-2 and TRBJ2-3; 16 bases agree with TRBD2. Losses at the gene ends were 5 bases for V and 6 bases for J; bases not matched to a gene: 11. This CDR3 region has 18 residues. CDR1 is SGHAT and CDR2 is FQNNGV in the germline V gene. The CDR3, as DNA: TGTGCCAGCAGCAGAGGGACTAGCGGGAGGGCCGGTCGTGATACGCAGTATTTT. Protein sequence: CASSRGTSGRAGRDTQYF. The full variable domain, completed using reference TRBV11-2 and TRBJ2-3, is EAGVAQSPRYKIIEKRQSVAFWCNPISGHATLYWYQQILGQGPKLLIQFQNNGVVDDSQLPKDRFSAERLKGVDSTLKIQPAKLEDSAVYLCASSRGTSGRAGRDTQYFGPGTRLTVL.